The source of this T cell receptor beta chain is a study of blood T cell repertoires in COVID-19. CDR1 MNHEY and CDR2 SVGAGI come from the germline V gene. The CDR3 has 15 amino acids. V shed 7 bases, J shed 3 bases, and the junction held 5 bases outside the gene matches. In assigning cohorts, the study relied on participant-reported clinical history. Generated by immunoSEQ multiplex PCR, the TCRdb table keeps only in-frame clones and is missing some. In the table there are 390,000 or so clones, 85% to 90% of which are singletons. The sequence was obtained from a man younger than 30 who had recovered from COVID-19. The rearrangement links TRBV6-5 to TRBJ1-5, with 11 positions matching TRBD1. Sequencing was done on a sample of PBMCs or T cells enriched from blood (not recorded which). The CDR3 bases are TGTGCCAGCATTCGGACAGGGGGCTTCAATCAGCCCCAGCATTTT. It yields the protein CASIRTGGFNQPQHF.